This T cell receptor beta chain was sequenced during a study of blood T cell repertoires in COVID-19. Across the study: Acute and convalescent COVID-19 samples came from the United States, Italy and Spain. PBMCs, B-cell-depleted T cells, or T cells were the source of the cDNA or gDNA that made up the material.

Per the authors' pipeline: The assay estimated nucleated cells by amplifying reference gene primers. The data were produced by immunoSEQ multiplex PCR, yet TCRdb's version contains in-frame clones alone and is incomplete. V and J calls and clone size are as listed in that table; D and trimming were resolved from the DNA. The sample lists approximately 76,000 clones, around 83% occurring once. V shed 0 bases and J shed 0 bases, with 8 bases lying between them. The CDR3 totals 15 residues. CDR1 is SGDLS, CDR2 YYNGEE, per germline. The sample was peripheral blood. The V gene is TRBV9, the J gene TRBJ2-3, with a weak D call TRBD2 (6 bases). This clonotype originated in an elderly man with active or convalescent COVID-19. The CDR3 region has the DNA TGTGCCAGCAGCGTAGAGGGGACTAGCACAGATACGCAGTATTTT. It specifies CASSVEGTSTDTQYF.